This T cell receptor (beta chain) was captured in a study of cytomegalovirus exposure and HLA in healthy donors. In the study overall: Some 85 million unique TCRs, all from HLA-typed donors, were included in an early release of the data. Points from the study as a whole: Among CMV-associated TCR beta chains, most appeared HLA-restricted in a later analysis. Among immune exposure information, only CMV serostatus was available.

Germline lookup yields CDR1 GTSNPN and CDR2 SVGIG (reference sequence). The length of the CDR3 is 13 residues. The trim removed 8 bases at V and 4 bases at J, leaving 8 bases unmatched. To note about this clone: As yet, its antigen is unknown.

PCR involved 60 Vbeta and 13 Jbeta primers. Sequenced by immunoSEQ multiplex PCR; TCRdb stores in-frame clones only, minus some. The sample includes 150,000 to 200,000 clones, roughly 72% of them seen just once. The TCR comes from a man between 40 and 49 years old in good health and CMV-seropositive. Sequencing was performed on PBMCs. This chain links TRBV30 with TRBJ1-2; 9 nucleotides line up with TRBD1. This CDR3 is CARGLGQGYGYTF. The CDR3 coding sequence is TGTGCCCGCGGTCTGGGACAGGGCTATGGCTACACCTTC.